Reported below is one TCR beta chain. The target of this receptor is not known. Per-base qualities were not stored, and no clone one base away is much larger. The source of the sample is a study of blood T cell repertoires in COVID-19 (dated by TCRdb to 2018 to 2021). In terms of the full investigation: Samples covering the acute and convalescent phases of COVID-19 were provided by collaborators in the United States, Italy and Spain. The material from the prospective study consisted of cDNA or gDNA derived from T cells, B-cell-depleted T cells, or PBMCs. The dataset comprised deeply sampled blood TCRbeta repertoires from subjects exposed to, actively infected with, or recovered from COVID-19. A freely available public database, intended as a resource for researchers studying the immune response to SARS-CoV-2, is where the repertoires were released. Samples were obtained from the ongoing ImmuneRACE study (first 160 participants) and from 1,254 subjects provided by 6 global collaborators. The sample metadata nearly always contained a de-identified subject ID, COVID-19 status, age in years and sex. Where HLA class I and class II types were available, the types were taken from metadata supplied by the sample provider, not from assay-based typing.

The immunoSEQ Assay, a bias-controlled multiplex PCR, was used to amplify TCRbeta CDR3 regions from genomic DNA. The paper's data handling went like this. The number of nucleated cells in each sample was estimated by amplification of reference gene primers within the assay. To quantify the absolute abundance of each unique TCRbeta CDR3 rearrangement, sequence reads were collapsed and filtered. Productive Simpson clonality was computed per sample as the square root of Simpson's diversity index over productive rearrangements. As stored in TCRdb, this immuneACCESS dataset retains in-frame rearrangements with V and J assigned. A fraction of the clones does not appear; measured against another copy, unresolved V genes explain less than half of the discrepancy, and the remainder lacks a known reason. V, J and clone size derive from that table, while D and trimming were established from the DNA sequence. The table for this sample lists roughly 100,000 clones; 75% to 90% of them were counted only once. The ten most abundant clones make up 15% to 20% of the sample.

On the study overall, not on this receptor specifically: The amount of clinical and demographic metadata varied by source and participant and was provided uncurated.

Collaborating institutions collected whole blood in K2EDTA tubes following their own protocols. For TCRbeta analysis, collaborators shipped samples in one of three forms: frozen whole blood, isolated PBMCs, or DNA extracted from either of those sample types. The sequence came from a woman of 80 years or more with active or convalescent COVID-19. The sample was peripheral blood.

The CDR3 region reads CASSLGVTDYTEAFF. The DNA is TGTGCCAGCTCCCTAGGGGTGACAGACTACACTGAAGCTTTCTTT. The chain uses TRBV18 and TRBJ1-1; possibly the D gene is TRBD1, per 5 matching bases. Counted from cysteine to phenylalanine, this CDR3 has 15 amino acids. Only the CDR3 DNA is retained, 45 bases long and in frame from the first base. Relative to germline, V is 6 bases shorter and J is 3 bases shorter, with 17 bases between their ends. The germline V gene yields KGHSH for CDR1 and LQKENI for CDR2.